This T cell receptor beta chain originates from a study of OX40 agonist ivuxolimab in advanced cancers. CDR1 SGHVS and CDR2 FQNEAQ come from the germline V gene. The CDR3 loop spans 15 amino acids. V was clipped by 4 bases and J by 6 bases, with 19 bases between them. Repertoires were generated with immunoSEQ multiplex PCR, while TCRdb's copy carries only in-frame clones and drops some. Of about 70,000 clones listed, about four fifths are singletons. This TCR came from an adult with an advanced solid tumor such as melanoma, head and neck, liver or kidney cancer. V usage is TRBV7-8 and J usage is TRBJ2-7, with D possibly being TRBD1 (6 bases). Here the sequenced sample was CD4+ or CD8+ T cells sorted from blood, taken in a trial of the OX40 agonist ivuxolimab. The CDR3 loop reads CASSSVPGQACEQYV. The DNA for the CDR3 is TGTGCCAGCAGCTCCGTACCGGGACAAGCCTGCGAGCAGTACGTC.